The present T cell receptor (beta chain) was sequenced within a study of blood T cell repertoires in COVID-19. Across the study: Samples taken during acute and convalescent COVID-19 were collected in the United States, Italy and Spain. The analysed material was cDNA or gDNA that came from T cells, B-cell-depleted T cells, or PBMCs.

In the original workflow: From reference gene primer amplification, estimates of nucleated cell counts were derived. TCRdb keeps only in-frame clones here, not all; method: immunoSEQ multiplex PCR. From that table come the V and J calls and clone size; the DNA was used to work out D and trimming. Among about 210,000 clones listed, 89% were seen once. This TCR came from a woman aged 40 to 49 with acute or convalescent COVID-19. The specimen sequenced was peripheral blood.

In nucleotides, the CDR3 is TGTGCCAGCTCACCGCAGGAGGCCGGGGAGCTGTTTTTT. Its protein is CASSPQEAGELFF. The chain uses TRBV18 and TRBJ2-2; the D gene is possibly TRBD2 (5 bases). V was cut by 3 bases and J by 6 bases, with 8 bases left in between. In germline, CDR1 is KGHSH, CDR2 LQKENI. There are 13 residues in the CDR3. Based on the CDR3 plus reference TRBV18 and TRBJ2-2, the full variable domain is NAGVMQNPRHLVRRRGQEARLRCSPMKGHSHVYWYRQLPEEGLKFMVYLQKENIIDESGMPKERFSAEFPKEGPSILRIQQVVRGDSAAYFCASSPQEAGELFFGEGSRLTVL.